A selection of T cell receptor beta chains follows, all from one sample in a study of Graves' ophthalmopathy and Graves' hyperthyroidism. Each CDR3 protein gets one entry after TCRdb re-called the multiplex PCR reads with MiXCR. The sample includes 650,000 to 900,000 distinct CDR3 sequences, 35% to 50% seen only once; the top ten take 40% to 55%. The sample taken for sequencing was peripheral blood. The receptors here all came from an adult man with Graves' ophthalmopathy. CDR3s include the opening cysteine and the closing phenylalanine or tryptophan. D genes are given only for firm matches. The size entry is marked missing in some rows and otherwise reads once, few, many or a size class.

J: TRBJ2-6; size: .; length: 18; D: TRBD2; V: TRBV20-1; CDR3: CSARDPIAGGPGANVLTF; DNA: TGCAGTGCTAGAGATCCGATAGCGGGAGGGCCGGGGGCCAACGTCCTGACTTTC
J: TRBJ1-2; size: .; length: 15; D: .; V: TRBV9; CDR3: CASRFDWGPKGGYTF; DNA: TGTGCCAGCAGGTTTGACTGGGGGCCAAAGGGTGGCTACACCTTC
J: TRBJ1-2; size: few; length: 11; D: .; V: TRBV6-2/TRBV6-3; CDR3: CASTGDRGYTF; DNA: TGTGCCAGCACGGGGGACCGTGGCTACACCTTC
J: TRBJ2-7; size: few; length: 14; D: TRBD2; V: TRBV10-3; CDR3: CASRSSGRLWEQYF; DNA: TGTGCCAGCAGGAGTAGCGGGAGACTTTGGGAGCAGTACTTC
J: TRBJ1-1; size: many; length: 15; D: .; V: TRBV7-2; CDR3: CASSLVAGAATEAFF; DNA: TGTGCCAGCAGCTTAGTGGCGGGGGCAGCAACTGAAGCTTTCTTT
J: TRBJ2-2; size: .; length: 16; D: TRBD2; V: TRBV7-9; CDR3: CASSLRTSLNTGELFF; DNA: TGTGCCAGCAGCTTGAGGACTAGCCTAAACACCGGGGAGCTGTTTTTT
J: TRBJ2-7; size: few; length: 14; D: TRBD1; V: TRBV4-3; CDR3: CASSQARTGELQYF; DNA: TGCGCCAGCAGCCAAGCAAGGACAGGGGAACTGCAGTACTTC
J: TRBJ2-7; size: .; length: 15; D: .; V: TRBV7-9; CDR3: CASSSPPAGPYEQYF; DNA: TGTGCCAGCAGCTCCCCCCCGGCAGGACCCTACGAGCAGTACTTC
J: TRBJ1-2; size: few; length: 13; D: .; V: TRBV14; CDR3: CASSHGRQNGYTF; DNA: TGTGCCAGCAGCCACGGAAGGCAGAATGGCTACACCTTC
J: TRBJ1-4; size: many; length: 15; D: .; V: TRBV15; CDR3: CATSSLQEDNEKLFF; DNA: TGTGCCACCAGCAGCCTACAGGAGGATAATGAAAAACTGTTTTTT
J: TRBJ2-5; size: few; length: 13; D: TRBD1; V: TRBV19; CDR3: CASRGQLRETQYF; DNA: TGTGCCAGTAGGGGACAGTTGAGAGAGACCCAGTACTTC
J: TRBJ1-1; size: few; length: 14; D: .; V: TRBV6-5; CDR3: CASSARPENTEAFF; DNA: TGTGCCAGCAGTGCCAGGCCAGAGAACACTGAAGCTTTCTTT
J: TRBJ2-7; size: few; length: 14; D: TRBD2; V: TRBV11-2; CDR3: CASSVSSGAYEQYF; DNA: TGTGCCAGCAGCGTCTCTAGCGGCGCCTACGAGCAGTACTTC
J: TRBJ2-7; size: .; length: 14; D: TRBD1; V: TRBV30; CDR3: CAWSQGAISYEQYF; DNA: TGTGCCTGGAGCCAGGGGGCCATCTCCTACGAGCAGTACTTC
J: TRBJ1-5; size: .; length: 15; D: TRBD1; V: TRBV24-1; CDR3: CASRSGQGGNQPQHF; DNA: TGTGCCAGCAGATCCGGACAGGGAGGCAATCAGCCCCAGCATTTT
J: TRBJ1-4; size: .; length: 14; D: .; V: TRBV2; CDR3: CASSLLQGDEKLFF; DNA: TGTGCCAGCAGTTTATTACAGGGTGACGAAAAACTGTTTTTT
J: TRBJ2-5; size: .; length: 13; D: .; V: TRBV29-1; CDR3: CSVERRGKETQYF; DNA: TGCAGCGTTGAAAGGCGAGGGAAGGAGACCCAGTACTTC
J: TRBJ2-6; size: many; length: 17; D: .; V: TRBV7-9; CDR3: CASSPLTRNSGANVLTF; DNA: TGTGCCAGCAGCCCCCTTACGCGGAACTCTGGGGCCAACGTCCTGACTTTC
J: TRBJ1-2; size: .; length: 14; D: .; V: TRBV7-2; CDR3: CASSQVGDAYGYTF; DNA: TGCGCCAGCAGCCAGGTGGGGGACGCGTATGGCTACACCTTC
J: TRBJ1-5; size: few; length: 15; D: .; V: TRBV10-3; CDR3: CASSQRGLSNQPQHF; DNA: TGTGCCAGCAGCCAGCGGGGGCTTAGCAATCAGCCCCAGCATTTT
J: TRBJ1-4; size: few; length: 14; D: .; V: TRBV6-5; CDR3: CASSVGQGGEKLFF; DNA: TGTGCCAGCAGCGTCGGCCAGGGAGGTGAAAAACTGTTTTTT
J: TRBJ2-2; size: .; length: 15; D: .; V: TRBV9; CDR3: CASSVTGVAPGELFF; DNA: TGTGCCAGCAGCGTTACGGGAGTGGCACCCGGGGAGCTGTTTTTT
J: TRBJ1-5; size: few; length: 12; D: .; V: TRBV10-2; CDR3: CASRQEHSRQHF; DNA: TGTGCCAGCCGGCAGGAACATTCCCGACAGCATTTT
J: TRBJ2-2; size: .; length: 13; D: .; V: TRBV25-1; CDR3: CASSLQATGELFF; DNA: TGTGCCAGCAGTTTACAGGCAACCGGGGAGCTGTTTTTT
J: TRBJ1-1; size: .; length: 15; D: TRBD1; V: TRBV6-6; CDR3: CASSSHRGGNTEAFF; DNA: TGTGCCAGCAGCAGTCACAGGGGAGGGAACACTGAAGCTTTCTTT
J: TRBJ1-6; size: many; length: 14; D: .; V: TRBV9; CDR3: CASSVGGSNSPLHF; DNA: TGTGCCAGCAGCGTAGGCGGGTCTAATTCACCCCTCCACTTT
J: TRBJ1-1; size: few; length: 15; D: .; V: TRBV3-1; CDR3: CASSQDGAMDTEAFF; DNA: TGTGCCAGCAGCCAGGACGGTGCGATGGACACTGAAGCTTTCTTT
J: TRBJ2-7; size: few; length: 12; D: .; V: TRBV29-1; CDR3: CSVGVRQYEQYF; DNA: TGCAGCGTTGGAGTTCGCCAGTACGAGCAGTACTTC
J: TRBJ1-3; size: .; length: 15; D: TRBD1; V: TRBV29-1; CDR3: CSVELDRDSGNTIYF; DNA: TGCAGCGTTGAGTTGGACAGGGACTCTGGAAACACCATATATTTT
J: TRBJ2-7; size: few; length: 15; D: .; V: TRBV7-9; CDR3: CASSPGPNNPYEQYF; DNA: TGTGCCAGCAGCCCGGGACCGAACAATCCCTACGAGCAGTACTTC
J: TRBJ1-1; size: .; length: 15; D: TRBD1; V: TRBV11-3; CDR3: CASSLTGTAGTEAFF; DNA: TGTGCCAGCAGCTTAACCGGGACAGCGGGCACTGAAGCTTTCTTT
J: TRBJ1-2; size: once; length: 11; D: .; V: TRBV29-1; CDR3: CSGDENYGYTF; DNA: TGCAGCGGGGACGAAAACTATGGCTACACCTTC
J: TRBJ1-5; size: few; length: 13; D: .; V: TRBV6-1; CDR3: CASSLTLNQPQHF; DNA: TGTGCCAGCTCTTTGACCCTCAATCAGCCCCAGCATTTT
J: TRBJ1-2; size: .; length: 13; D: .; V: TRBV24-1; CDR3: CATINEGSYGYTF; DNA: TGTGCCACCATTAACGAGGGGAGCTATGGCTACACCTTC
J: TRBJ1-1; size: many; length: 15; D: TRBD1; V: TRBV6-5; CDR3: CASSSRDRLNTEAFF; DNA: TGTGCCAGCAGTTCTCGGGACAGGTTGAACACTGAAGCTTTCTTT
J: TRBJ2-5; size: few; length: 14; D: .; V: TRBV9; CDR3: CASSVAGHSETQYF; DNA: TGTGCCAGCAGCGTAGCGGGGCATTCAGAGACCCAGTACTTC
J: TRBJ2-7; size: .; length: 13; D: TRBD2; V: TRBV2; CDR3: CASNSPGGDEQYF; DNA: TGTGCCAGCAATTCCCCCGGGGGGGACGAGCAGTACTTC
J: TRBJ2-5; size: .; length: 17; D: .; V: TRBV7-9; CDR3: CASSLSPLRTAGETQYF; DNA: TGTGCCAGCAGTCTTAGCCCGCTCCGGACAGCAGGAGAGACCCAGTACTTC
J: TRBJ1-5; size: many; length: 13; D: .; V: TRBV24-1; CDR3: CATSVRGDQPQHF; DNA: TGTGCCACCAGTGTAAGGGGTGATCAGCCCCAGCATTTT
J: TRBJ2-7; size: few; length: 14; D: TRBD1; V: TRBV12-3/TRBV12-4; CDR3: CASLPGQESYEQYF; DNA: TGTGCCAGCCTCCCGGGACAGGAGTCCTACGAGCAGTACTTC
J: TRBJ2-2; size: .; length: 13; D: .; V: TRBV7-9; CDR3: CASSLTGQGELFF; DNA: TGTGCCAGCAGCTTAACAGGACAGGGGGAGCTGTTTTTT
J: TRBJ1-2; size: many; length: 13; D: TRBD1; V: TRBV10-3; CDR3: CAISESNRGGYTF; DNA: TGTGCCATCAGTGAGTCGAACAGGGGTGGCTACACCTTC
J: TRBJ1-5; size: once; length: 13; D: .; V: TRBV30; CDR3: CAWSVGRDQPQHF; DNA: TGTGCCTGGAGTGTGGGACGCGACCAGCCCCAGCATTTT